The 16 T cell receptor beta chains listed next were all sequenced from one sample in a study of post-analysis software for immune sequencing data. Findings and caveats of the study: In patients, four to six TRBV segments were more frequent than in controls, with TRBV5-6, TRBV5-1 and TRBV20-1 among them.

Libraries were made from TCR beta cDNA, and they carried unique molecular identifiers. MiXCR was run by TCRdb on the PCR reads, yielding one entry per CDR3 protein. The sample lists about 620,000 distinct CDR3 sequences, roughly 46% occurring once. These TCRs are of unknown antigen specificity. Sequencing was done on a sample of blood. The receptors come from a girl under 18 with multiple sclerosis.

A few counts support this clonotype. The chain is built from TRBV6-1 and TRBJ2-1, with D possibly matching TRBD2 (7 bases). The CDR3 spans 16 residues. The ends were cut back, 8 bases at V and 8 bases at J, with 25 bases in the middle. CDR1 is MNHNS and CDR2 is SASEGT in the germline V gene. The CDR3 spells CASGGAPGRAVHEQFF. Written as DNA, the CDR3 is TGTGCCAGCGGGGGGGCACCGGGCCGAGCGGTACATGAGCAGTTCTTC.

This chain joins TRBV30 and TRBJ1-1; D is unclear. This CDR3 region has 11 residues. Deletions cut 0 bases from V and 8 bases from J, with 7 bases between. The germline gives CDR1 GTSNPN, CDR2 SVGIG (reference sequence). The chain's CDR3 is CAWSVRREAFF. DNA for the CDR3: TGTGCCTGGAGTGTACGAAGGGAAGCTTTCTTT.

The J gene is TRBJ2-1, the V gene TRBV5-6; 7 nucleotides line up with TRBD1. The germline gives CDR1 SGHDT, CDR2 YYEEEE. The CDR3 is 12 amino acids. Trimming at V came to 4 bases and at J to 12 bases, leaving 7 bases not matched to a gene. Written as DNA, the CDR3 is TGTGCCAGCAGCCCAGGGACAGCTACGCAGTTCTTC. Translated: CASSPGTATQFF.

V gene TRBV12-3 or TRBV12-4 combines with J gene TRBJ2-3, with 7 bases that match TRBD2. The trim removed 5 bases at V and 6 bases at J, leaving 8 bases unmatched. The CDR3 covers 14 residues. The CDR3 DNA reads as TGTGCCAGCAGTACCACTAGCGAACCCGATACGCAGTATTTT. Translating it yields CASSTTSEPDTQYF.

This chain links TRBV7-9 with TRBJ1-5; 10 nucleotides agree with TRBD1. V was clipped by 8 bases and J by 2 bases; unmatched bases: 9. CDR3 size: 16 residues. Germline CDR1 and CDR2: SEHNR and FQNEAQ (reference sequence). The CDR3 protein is CASSHTGTGGNQPQHF. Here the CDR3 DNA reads TGTGCCAGCTCTCACACCGGGACAGGGGGCAATCAGCCCCAGCATTTT.

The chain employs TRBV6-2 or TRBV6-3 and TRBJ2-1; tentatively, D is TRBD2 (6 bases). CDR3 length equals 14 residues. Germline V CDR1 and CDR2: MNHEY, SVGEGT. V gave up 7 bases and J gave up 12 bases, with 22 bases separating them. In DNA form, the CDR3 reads TGTGCCAGCATCCGGGCGGGGCTTTCCATGGGGCAGTTCTTC. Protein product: CASIRAGLSMGQFF.

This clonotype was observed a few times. The CDR3 region has the DNA TGTGCCAGCATCCCCGGACTAGCGGGAGCATCCAATGAGCAGTACTTC. Protein sequence: CASIPGLAGASNEQYF. The rearrangement joins TRBV7-9 to TRBJ2-4; 13 bases map to TRBD2. The CDR3 is made up of 16 amino acids. Germline V gives CDR1 SEHNR, CDR2 FQNEAQ (reference sequence). V was clipped by 7 bases and J by 13 bases; unmatched bases: 16.

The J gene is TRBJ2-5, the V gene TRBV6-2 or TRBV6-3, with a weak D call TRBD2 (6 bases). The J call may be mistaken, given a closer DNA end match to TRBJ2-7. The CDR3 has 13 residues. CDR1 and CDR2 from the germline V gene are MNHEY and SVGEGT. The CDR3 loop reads CASSLAVFYEQYF. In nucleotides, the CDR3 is TGTGCCAGCAGTTTAGCGGTCTTCTACGAGCAGTACTTC.

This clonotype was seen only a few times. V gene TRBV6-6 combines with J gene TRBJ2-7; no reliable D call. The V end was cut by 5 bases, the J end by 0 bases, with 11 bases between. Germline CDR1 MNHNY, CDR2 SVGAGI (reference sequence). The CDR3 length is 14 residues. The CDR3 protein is CASSDGPNSYEQYF. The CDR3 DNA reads TGTGCCAGCAGTGACGGACCCAACTCCTACGAGCAGTACTTC.

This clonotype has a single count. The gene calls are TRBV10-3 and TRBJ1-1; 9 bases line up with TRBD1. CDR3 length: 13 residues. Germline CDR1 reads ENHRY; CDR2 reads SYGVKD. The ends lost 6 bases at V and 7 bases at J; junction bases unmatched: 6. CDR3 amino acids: CAIRGDRAGEAFF. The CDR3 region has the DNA TGTGCCATCAGAGGGGACAGGGCTGGTGAAGCTTTCTTT.

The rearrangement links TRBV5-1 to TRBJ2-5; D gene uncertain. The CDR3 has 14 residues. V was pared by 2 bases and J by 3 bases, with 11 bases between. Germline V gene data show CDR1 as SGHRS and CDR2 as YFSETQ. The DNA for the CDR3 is TGCGCCAGCAGCTTTCTTGACCACGAAGAGACCCAGTACTTC. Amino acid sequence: CASSFLDHEETQYF.

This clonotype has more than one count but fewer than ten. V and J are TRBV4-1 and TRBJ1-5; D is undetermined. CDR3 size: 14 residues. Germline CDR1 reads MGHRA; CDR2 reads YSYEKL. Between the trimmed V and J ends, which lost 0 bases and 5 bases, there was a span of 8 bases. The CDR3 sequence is CASSQDSGYQPQHF. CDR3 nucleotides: TGCGCCAGCAGCCAAGATTCTGGATATCAGCCCCAGCATTTT.

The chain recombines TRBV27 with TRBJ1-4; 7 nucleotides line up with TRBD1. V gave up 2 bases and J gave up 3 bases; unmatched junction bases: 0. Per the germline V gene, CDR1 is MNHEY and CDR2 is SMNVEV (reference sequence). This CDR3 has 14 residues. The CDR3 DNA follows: TGTGCCAGCAGTTTACAGGGGGCTAATGAAAAACTGTTTTTT. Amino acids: CASSLQGANEKLFF.

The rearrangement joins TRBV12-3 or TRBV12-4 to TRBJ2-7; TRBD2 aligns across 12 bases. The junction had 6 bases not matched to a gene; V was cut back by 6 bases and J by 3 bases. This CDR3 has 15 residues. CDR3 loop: CASSSSGRARYEQYF. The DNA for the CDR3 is TGTGCCAGCAGCTCTAGCGGGAGGGCCCGCTACGAGCAGTACTTC.

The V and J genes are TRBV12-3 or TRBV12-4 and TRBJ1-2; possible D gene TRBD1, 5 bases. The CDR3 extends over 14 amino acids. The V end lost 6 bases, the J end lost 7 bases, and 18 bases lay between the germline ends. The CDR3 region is CASSSGGRRGGYTF. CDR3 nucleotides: TGTGCCAGCAGCTCCGGGGGGAGGAGAGGTGGCTACACCTTC.

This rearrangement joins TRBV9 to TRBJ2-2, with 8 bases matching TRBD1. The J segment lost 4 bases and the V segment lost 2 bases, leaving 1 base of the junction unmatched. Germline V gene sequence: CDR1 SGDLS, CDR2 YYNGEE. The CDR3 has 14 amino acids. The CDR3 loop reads CASSVTGGTGELFF. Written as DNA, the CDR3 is TGTGCCAGCAGCGTCACAGGGGGCACCGGGGAGCTGTTTTTT. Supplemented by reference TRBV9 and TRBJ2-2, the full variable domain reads DSGVTQTPKHLITATGQRVTLRCSPRSGDLSVYWYQQSLDQGLQFLIQYYNGEERAKGNILERFSAQQFPDLHSELNLSSLELGDSALYFCASSVTGGTGELFFGEGSRLTVL.